The present T cell receptor (beta chain) was sequenced within a study of neurological immune-mediated disorders. This clonotype was counted at least ten times. TCRdb re-called the 5' RACE reads with MiXCR, one entry per CDR3 protein. The data show 53,000 or so distinct CDR3 sequences, with 7% to 10% seen just once and under 2.5% held by the top ten. V was clipped by 1 base and J by 7 bases, with 17 bases between them. Germline-derived CDR1 and CDR2 are SGHRS and YFSETQ. The CDR3 is 16 amino acids. Regarding time point: longitudinal time-point 3. The sequenced material came from PBMCs. The origin of this receptor is a woman between 40 and 55 years old in good health. This sequence joins TRBV5-1 and TRBJ2-2, with D possibly matching TRBD2 (6 bases). The CDR3 reads CASSLRRRGKIGELFF. The CDR3, as DNA: TGCGCCAGCAGCTTGCGCCGTCGCGGGAAGATCGGGGAGCTGTTTTTT.